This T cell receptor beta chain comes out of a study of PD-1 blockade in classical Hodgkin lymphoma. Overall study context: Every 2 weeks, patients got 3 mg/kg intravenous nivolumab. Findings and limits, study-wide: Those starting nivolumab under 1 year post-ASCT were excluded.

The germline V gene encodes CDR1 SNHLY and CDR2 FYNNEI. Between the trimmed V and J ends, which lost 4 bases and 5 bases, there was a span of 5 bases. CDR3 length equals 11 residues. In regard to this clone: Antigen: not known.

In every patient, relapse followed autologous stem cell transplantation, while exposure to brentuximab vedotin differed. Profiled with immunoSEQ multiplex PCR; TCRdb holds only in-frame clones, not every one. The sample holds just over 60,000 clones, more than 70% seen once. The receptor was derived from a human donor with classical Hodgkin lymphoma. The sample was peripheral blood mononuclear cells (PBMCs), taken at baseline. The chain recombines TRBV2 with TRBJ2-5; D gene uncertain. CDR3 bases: TGTGCCAGCAGTGTATCGGAGACCCAGTACTTC. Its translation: CASSVSETQYF.